This TCR beta chain was documented in a study of PD-1 blockade in mismatch repair-deficient tumors (dated by TCRdb to 2015 to 2018). In terms of the full investigation: Between late 2013 and late 2016, 80 to 90 consecutive patients with around twelve mismatch repair-deficient cancer types, all previously treated and progressing, were enrolled in the trial. Tumor-associated T cell clones in the peripheral blood of patients responding to PD-1 blockade were tracked using deep sequencing of TCR CDR3 regions.

CDR1 and CDR2 (MGHDK, SYGVNS) derive from the germline V gene. The germline V and J ends show losses of 3 bases and 4 bases respectively, and no gene match explains 11 bases of the junction. The CDR3 holds 18 amino acids from the cysteine to the phenylalanine. Only the CDR3 DNA stays, 54 bases, in frame from base 1. The receptor library was made with the immunoSEQ multiplex PCR assay. TCRdb obtained this table from immuneACCESS and retained in-frame rearrangements with V and J assigned. These tables miss some clones; where compared with another copy, unresolved V genes account for less than half of the shortfall, and the remainder is unexplained. Recorded for this sample are around 110,000 clones; over 65% of them occurred a single time. Together, the top ten hold 4.5% to 5.5% of the sample. On this clone itself: Its antigen is currently not known. Qualities for individual bases were not recorded, and no much larger clone is one base off.

What the work shows at the level of the full study, not this receptor alone: After pembrolizumab, tumor-resident clones, which were often undetectable in blood before treatment, expanded rapidly and then contracted, generally ahead of radiologic responses.

For each enrolled patient, mismatch repair deficiency was established using either polymerase chain reaction or immunohistochemistry. TCR sequencing was performed for a few patients who responded to pembrolizumab therapy. The phase II trial prospectively tested pembrolizumab PD-1 blockade in advanced mismatch repair-deficient cancers regardless of tissue of origin. Serial peripheral blood T cell samples were collected before and at multiple times after starting PD-1 blockade. Blood sampling times were reported as weeks after the first pembrolizumab dose. Recombination joined TRBV25-1 with TRBJ2-1; 11 bases in between match TRBD2. The origin of this receptor is an adult with mismatch repair-deficient cancer. The source material was peripheral blood, sampled about 60 weeks after starting pembrolizumab. The CDR3 region reads CASSDRSPGLAEYNEQFF. The DNA sequence is given as TGTGCCAGCAGTGACAGAAGCCCGGGACTAGCGGAATACAATGAGCAGTTCTTC.